The next 11 T cell receptor beta chains were all read from a single sample in a study of shared clonotypes between healthy human individuals. Produced via immunoSEQ multiplex PCR; TCRdb's table is partial and in-frame only. The data hold about 980,000 clones, with 60% to 85% observed a single time. The sequencing input was memory CD4+ T cells sorted from blood. Subset here: CD45RA-negative fraction. The receptors were sampled from a man younger than 30 in good health.

The chain combines TRBV14 with TRBJ1-1, with 7 bases identical to TRBD1. With V trimmed by 1 base and J by 6 bases, 8 bases remained unmatched. Per the germline V gene, CDR1 is SGHDN and CDR2 is FVKESK. The CDR3 is 15 amino acids. DNA for the CDR3: TGTGCCAGCAGCCAAGGGTCGTACGGGACAGCTGAAGCTTTCTTT. The encoded protein is CASSQGSYGTAEAFF.

In its sample, this clone was seen many times. This chain uses TRBV29-1 with TRBJ1-1, with D possibly matching TRBD1 (6 bases). The V gene lost 8 bases and the J gene lost 2 bases, with 12 bases spanning the gap. The CDR3 extends over 12 amino acids. From germline, CDR1 is SQVTM and CDR2 ANQGSEA. CDR3 nucleotides: TGCAGCACTGGACAGAAAAACACTGAAGCTTTCTTT. It translates to CSTGQKNTEAFF. Complete variable domain (other parts from reference TRBV29-1 and TRBJ1-1): SAVISQKPSRDICQRGTSLTIQCQVDSQVTMMFWYRQQPGQSLTLIATANQGSEATYESGFVIDKFPISRPNLTFSTLTVSNMSPEDSSIYLCSTGQKNTEAFFGQGTRLTVV.

For this clone: This likely stems from a read error, as it lies one base from a far larger clone. The CDR3 here is CASSTESLTGELFF. In DNA form, the CDR3 reads TGTGCCAGCAGTACGGAAAGTTTAACCGGGGAGCTGTTTTTT. V and J are TRBV2 and TRBJ2-2; D gene uncertain. Trimming pared 5 bases from V and 5 bases from J, leaving 12 bases between. The CDR3 is 14 amino acids. The V gene's germline CDR1 is SNHLY and CDR2 FYNNEI.

This chain connects TRBV30 to TRBJ2-2; D may be TRBD1 or TRBD2 (5 bases each). V was clipped by 4 bases and J by 4 bases, with 10 bases between them. The CDR3 consists of 13 residues. In germline, CDR1 is GTSNPN, CDR2 SVGIG (reference sequence). The CDR3 region has the DNA TGTGCCTGGAATTGGGGGTCCACCGGGGAGCTGTTTTTT. Amino acids: CAWNWGSTGELFF.

This clone was seen only once. V usage is TRBV6-5 and J usage is TRBJ2-7; TRBD1 or TRBD2 may be the D gene (5 bases each). Germline values: CDR1 MNHEY, CDR2 SVGAGI. V gave up 0 bases and J gave up 6 bases, with 15 bases separating them. This CDR3 is 15 amino acids long. The CDR3 nucleotides are TGTGCCAGCAGTTACTCTGAGGGGAGCATTGCCGAGCAGTACTTC. The encoded protein is CASSYSEGSIAEQYF.

The V call is TRBV27, the J call TRBJ1-6, with D hard to call. There are 15 residues in the CDR3. Germline V gene lookup returns CDR1 MNHEY and CDR2 SMNVEV (reference sequence). The V and J ends lost 5 bases and 8 bases respectively, with 16 bases between them. The CDR3 DNA is TGTGCCAGCAGTCCGACGGGAAACTCCTATTCACCCCTCCACTTT. The encoded protein is CASSPTGNSYSPLHF.

The rearrangement links TRBV6-1 to TRBJ2-3; D ambiguous. The germline gives CDR1 MNHNS, CDR2 SASEGT. Trimming removed 6 bases from V and 6 bases from J, with 10 bases in between. The CDR3 runs to 12 residues. DNA of the CDR3: TGTGCCAGCAGGCCAAATGTGGATACGCAGTATTTT. It codes for CASRPNVDTQYF.

The chain links TRBV30 to TRBJ1-4; D ambiguous. The CDR3 runs to 14 residues. The V end was cut by 1 base, the J end by 0 bases, with 6 bases between. The germline V gene has CDR1 GTSNPN and CDR2 SVGIG (reference sequence). The CDR3 loop reads CAWSAGSTNEKLFF. In DNA, the CDR3 is TGTGCCTGGAGTGCTGGTTCAACTAATGAAAAACTGTTTTTT.

This clone appeared a few times. This chain connects TRBV27 to TRBJ1-5; tentatively, D is TRBD1 (5 bases). In germline, CDR1 is MNHEY, CDR2 SMNVEV (reference sequence). The CDR3 length is 15 residues. With 8 bases removed from V and 4 bases from J, the gap between germline ends came to 18 bases. CDR3 in amino acids: CASGSLGGANQPQHF. CDR3 nucleotides: TGTGCCAGCGGTTCCTTGGGGGGTGCGAATCAGCCCCAGCATTTT.

The sample holds many counts of this clone. The rearrangement links TRBV2 to TRBJ1-2; D uncertain. The V and J ends lost 7 bases and 5 bases respectively, with 8 bases between them. The germline V gene has CDR1 SNHLY and CDR2 FYNNEI. This CDR3 is 11 amino acids long. The CDR3: CASTSDYGYTF. For the CDR3, the DNA is TGTGCCAGCACCTCGGATTATGGCTACACCTTC.

J is TRBJ1-1 and V is TRBV28, with D tentatively TRBD1 (6 bases). The germline V gene encodes CDR1 MDHEN and CDR2 SYDVKM. V was cut by 5 bases and J by 3 bases, with 13 bases left in between. This CDR3 has 14 residues. CDR3 loop: CASSTDRTHTEAFF. In DNA form, the CDR3 reads TGTGCCAGCAGTACTGACAGGACTCACACTGAAGCTTTCTTT. The full variable domain, its missing parts supplied by reference TRBV28 and TRBJ1-1, is DVKVTQSSRYLVKRTGEKVFLECVQDMDHENMFWYRQDPGLGLRLIYFSYDVKMKEKGDIPEGYSVSREKKERFSLILESASTNQTSMYLCASSTDRTHTEAFFGQGTRLTVV.